This TCR beta chain was captured by sequencing in a study of blood T cell repertoires in COVID-19. Study background: COVID-19 samples from acute and convalescent phases originated in the United States, Italy and Spain. In each case, the material was cDNA or gDNA derived from T cells, B-cell-depleted T cells, or PBMCs.

Original analysis: Amplification of reference gene primers provided the estimated nucleated cell counts. TCRdb keeps only in-frame clones here, not all; method: immunoSEQ multiplex PCR. From that table come the V and J calls and clone size; the DNA was used to work out D and trimming. The table records approximately 97,000 clones, around 87% of them present only once. Trimming took 5 bases from V and 0 from J; bases not matched to a gene: 9. The CDR3 is 16 residues long. The V call is TRBV6-7, the J call TRBJ1-1; 7 bases match TRBD1. TRBV6-7 is annotated as an ORF whose role is uncertain. This clonotype was obtained from a human donor in a cohort sampled during active COVID-19. Material for sequencing was peripheral blood. As DNA, the CDR3 is TGTGCCAGCAGTCGAAGACAGGGAAGATTGAACACTGAAGCTTTCTTT. It codes for CASSRRQGRLNTEAFF.